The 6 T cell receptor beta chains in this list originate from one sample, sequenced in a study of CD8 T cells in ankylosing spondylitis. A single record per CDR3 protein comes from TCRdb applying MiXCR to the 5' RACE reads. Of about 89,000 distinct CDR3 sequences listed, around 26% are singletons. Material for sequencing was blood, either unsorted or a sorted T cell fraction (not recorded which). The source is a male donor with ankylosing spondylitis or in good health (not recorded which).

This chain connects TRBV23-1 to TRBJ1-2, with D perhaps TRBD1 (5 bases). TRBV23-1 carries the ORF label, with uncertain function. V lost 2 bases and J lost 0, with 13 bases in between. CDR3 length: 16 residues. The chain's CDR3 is CASSQGWRQPNYGYTF. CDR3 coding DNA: TGCGCCAGCAGTCAAGGGTGGAGACAGCCTAACTATGGCTACACCTTC.

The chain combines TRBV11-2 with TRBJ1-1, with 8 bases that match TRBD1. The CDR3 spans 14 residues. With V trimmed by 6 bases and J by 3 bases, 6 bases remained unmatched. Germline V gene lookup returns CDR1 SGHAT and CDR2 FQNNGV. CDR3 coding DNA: TGTGCCAGCAGATTGGACAGGGCATACACTGAAGCTTTCTTT. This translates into CASRLDRAYTEAFF.

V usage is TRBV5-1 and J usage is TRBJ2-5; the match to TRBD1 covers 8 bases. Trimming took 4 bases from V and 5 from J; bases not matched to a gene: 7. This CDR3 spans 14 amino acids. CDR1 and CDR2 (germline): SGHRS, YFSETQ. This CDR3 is CASSKLTGAETQYF. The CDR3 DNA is TGCGCCAGCAGCAAGCTGACAGGGGCCGAGACCCAGTACTTC.

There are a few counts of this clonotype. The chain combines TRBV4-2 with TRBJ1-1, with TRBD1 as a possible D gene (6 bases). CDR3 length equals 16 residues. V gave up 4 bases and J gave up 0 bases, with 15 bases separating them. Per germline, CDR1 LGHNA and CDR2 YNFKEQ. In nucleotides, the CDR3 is TGTGCCAGCAGCCTCCTGGGGGCCGGACTGAACACTGAAGCTTTCTTT. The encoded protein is CASSLLGAGLNTEAFF.

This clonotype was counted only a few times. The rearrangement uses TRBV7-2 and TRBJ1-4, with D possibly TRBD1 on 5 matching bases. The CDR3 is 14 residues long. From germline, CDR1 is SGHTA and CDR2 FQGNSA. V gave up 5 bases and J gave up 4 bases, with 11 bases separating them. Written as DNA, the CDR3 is TGTGCCAGCAGCGGGGGACGGAATAATGAAAAACTGTTTTTT. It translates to CASSGGRNNEKLFF.

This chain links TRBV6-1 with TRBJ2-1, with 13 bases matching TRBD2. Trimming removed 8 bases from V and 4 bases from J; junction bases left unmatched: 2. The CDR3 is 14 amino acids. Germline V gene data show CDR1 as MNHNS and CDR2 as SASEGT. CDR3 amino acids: CASLLAGGYNEQFF. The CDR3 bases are TGTGCCAGCTTACTAGCGGGAGGGTACAATGAGCAGTTCTTC.